This paragraph covers one TCR beta chain sequence. These data are taken from a study of OX40 agonist ivuxolimab in advanced cancers. On the study more broadly: The patients received ivuxolimab by intravenous route every 2 weeks at 0.01 to 10 mg/kg. Participants, 82.7% male, averaged about 56 years of age, ranging from roughly 23 to 80. Three partial responders included one hepatocellular carcinoma patient and two cutaneous melanoma patients.

The CDR3 runs 17 residues. Germline V gene data show CDR1 as SGHRS and CDR2 as YFSETQ. The trim removed 1 base at V and 2 bases at J, leaving 7 bases unmatched. Assay used: immunoSEQ multiplex PCR; TCRdb lists only in-frame clones, some missing. The top ten hold approximately 1.1% of the sample, which has around 62,000 clones, about 89% seen once. The V call is TRBV5-1, the J call TRBJ2-2, with TRBD2 matching 8 bases. This TCR derives from an adult with an advanced solid tumor such as melanoma, head and neck, liver or kidney cancer. Material: CD4+ or CD8+ T cells sorted from blood, obtained in a trial of the OX40 agonist ivuxolimab. The CDR3 loop reads CASSLSTAGVNTGELFF. DNA of the CDR3: TGCGCCAGCAGCTTGTCAACAGCGGGAGTTAACACCGGGGAGCTGTTTTTT.